This entry lists 11 T cell receptor beta chains sequenced from one sample in a study of T-cell reconstitution after alpha-beta-depleted transplantation in children. Unique molecular identifiers were built into the TCRbeta library. Each CDR3 protein gets one entry after TCRdb re-called the PCR reads with MiXCR. The data hold about 540,000 distinct CDR3 sequences, with approximately 30% observed a single time. The sample here was PBMCs, taken before TCRalphabeta/CD19-depleted stem cell transplant. The receptors shown here come from a boy under two years old with Wiskott-Aldrich syndrome, due to receive a stem cell transplant.

This sequence joins TRBV10-3 and TRBJ1-1; no clear D. The V gene lost 2 bases and the J gene lost 3 bases, with 4 bases spanning the gap. There are 12 residues in the CDR3. The germline gives CDR1 ENHRY, CDR2 SYGVKD. Written as DNA, the CDR3 is TGTGCCATCAGTGAGGTGGACACTGAAGCTTTCTTT. Encoded protein: CAISEVDTEAFF.

The rearrangement uses TRBV7-8 and TRBJ2-6, with TRBD1 as a possible D gene (5 bases). Germline CDR1 SGHVS, CDR2 FQNEAQ. V was trimmed by 5 bases and J by 0 bases, leaving 8 bases between them. The CDR3 has 15 residues. CDR3 nucleotide sequence: TGTGCCAGCAGCGGACAAGCCTCTGGGGCCAACGTCCTGACTTTC. Its protein is CASSGQASGANVLTF.

The chain recombines TRBV11-2 with TRBJ2-7; 8 nucleotides agree with TRBD1. Germline V gene data show CDR1 as SGHAT and CDR2 as FQNNGV. Trimming removed 4 bases from V and 5 bases from J; junction bases left unmatched: 19. The CDR3 contains 18 residues. The CDR3 spells CASSSKPRPDRVSHEQYF. The CDR3, as DNA: TGTGCCAGCAGCTCTAAACCCCGGCCGGACAGGGTATCGCACGAGCAGTACTTC.

V gene TRBV7-9 combines with J gene TRBJ2-7, with D tentatively TRBD2 (5 bases). This CDR3 comprises 11 residues. Deletions cut 4 bases from V and 12 bases from J, with 13 bases between. Germline lookup yields CDR1 SEHNR and CDR2 FQNEAQ (reference sequence). The CDR3 DNA follows: TGTGCCAGCAGCTCACTAGATCGTTTGTACTTC. As protein: CASSSLDRLYF.

This chain joins TRBV5-5 and TRBJ2-1; the D gene is possibly TRBD2 (6 bases). The CDR3 consists of 18 residues. The V gene's germline CDR1 is SGHKS and CDR2 YYEKEE (reference sequence). Deletions cut 2 bases from V and 0 bases from J, with 18 bases between. The CDR3 region is CASSFLGLFQSSYNEQFF. In nucleotides, the CDR3 is TGTGCCAGCAGCTTCTTGGGACTTTTTCAGAGCTCCTACAATGAGCAGTTCTTC.

This sequence joins TRBV5-6 and TRBJ2-1; a weak D match, TRBD2 (5 bases). Germline assignment: CDR1 SGHDT and CDR2 YYEEEE. Trimming cost V 0 bases and J 0 bases, with 10 bases left between them. This CDR3 has 16 amino acids. CDR3 sequence reads: CASSLDRGVSYNEQFF. Here the CDR3 DNA reads TGTGCCAGCAGCTTGGATCGGGGAGTCTCCTACAATGAGCAGTTCTTC.

This chain connects TRBV4-2 to TRBJ1-1, with 7 bases that match TRBD1. The CDR3 spans 18 residues. Germline CDR1 is LGHNA and CDR2 is YNFKEQ. V shed 0 bases, J shed 2 bases, and the junction held 12 bases outside the gene matches. This chain's CDR3 is CASSQDIEGTDSNTEAFF. The DNA of the CDR3 is TGTGCCAGCAGCCAAGACATAGAAGGGACAGATTCTAACACTGAAGCTTTCTTT.

This chain uses TRBV28 with TRBJ2-5; the D is unclear. Germline CDR1 and CDR2: MDHEN and SYDVKM. The ends were cut back, 1 base at V and 5 bases at J, with 5 bases in the middle. The CDR3 has 12 amino acids. CDR3 bases: TGTGCCAGCAGTTTATTGAGGGAGACCCAGTACTTC. Amino acid sequence: CASSLLRETQYF.

This clonotype was recorded a few times. This chain links TRBV12-3 or TRBV12-4 with TRBJ2-3; TRBD1 matches 7 bases. The junction had 2 bases not matched to a gene; V was cut back by 0 bases and J by 2 bases. The CDR3 is made up of 15 amino acids. The DNA of the CDR3 is TGTGCCAGCAGTTTAGCGACAGGGATCACAGATACGCAGTATTTT. Its translation is CASSLATGITDTQYF.

The rearrangement uses TRBV5-1 and TRBJ2-1, with TRBD2 matching 8 bases. The CDR3 length is 15 residues. Germline CDR1 SGHRS, CDR2 YFSETQ. J lost 4 bases, V lost 4 bases, and 7 bases had no gene match. The CDR3 region has the DNA TGCGCCAGCAGCGTAAGGACGGGGGGGTACAATGAGCAGTTCTTC. Protein sequence: CASSVRTGGYNEQFF.

This clonotype was counted only a few times. The chain employs TRBV20-1 and TRBJ1-1; D might be TRBD1 (5 bases). CDR1 DFQATT and CDR2 SNEGSKA come from the germline V gene (reference sequence). The CDR3 has 16 residues. V was pared by 1 base and J by 0 bases, with 15 bases between. Here the CDR3 reads CSARVPGTIMNTEAFF. The CDR3 nucleotides read TGCAGTGCTAGAGTACCGGGGACGATTATGAACACTGAAGCTTTCTTT.